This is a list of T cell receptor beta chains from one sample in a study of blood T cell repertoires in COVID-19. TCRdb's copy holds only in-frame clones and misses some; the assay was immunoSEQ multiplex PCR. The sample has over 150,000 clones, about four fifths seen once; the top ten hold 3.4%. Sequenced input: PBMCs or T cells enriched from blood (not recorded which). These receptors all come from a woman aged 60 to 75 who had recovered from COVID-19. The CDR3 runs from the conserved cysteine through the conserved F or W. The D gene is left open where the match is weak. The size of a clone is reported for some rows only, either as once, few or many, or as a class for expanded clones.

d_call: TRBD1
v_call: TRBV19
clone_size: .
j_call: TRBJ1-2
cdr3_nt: TGTGCCAGTACCAACCGGGACAGGGACTATGGCTACACCTTC
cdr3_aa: CASTNRDRDYGYTF

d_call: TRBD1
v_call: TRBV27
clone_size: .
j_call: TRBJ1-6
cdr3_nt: TGTGCCAGCAGTTTCTACTCGGGACAGGGCCCCCTCCTCCACTTT
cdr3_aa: CASSFYSGQGPLLHF

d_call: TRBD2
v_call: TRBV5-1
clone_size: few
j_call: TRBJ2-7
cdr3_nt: TGCGCCAGCCGCGCGGGACTATCCGAGTTATACGAGCAGTACTTC
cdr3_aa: CASRAGLSELYEQYF

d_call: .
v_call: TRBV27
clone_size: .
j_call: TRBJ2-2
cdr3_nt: TGTGCCAGCAGTTGGACAGTCAACACCGGGGAGCTGTTTTTT
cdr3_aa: CASSWTVNTGELFF

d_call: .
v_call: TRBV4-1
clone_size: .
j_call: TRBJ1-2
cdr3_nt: TGCGCCAGCAGCCTAAGGGGTGACTATGGCTACACCTTC
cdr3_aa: CASSLRGDYGYTF

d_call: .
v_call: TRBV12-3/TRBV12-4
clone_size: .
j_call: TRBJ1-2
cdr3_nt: TGTGCCAGCAGTTCACAGAACTATGGCTACACCTTC
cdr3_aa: CASSSQNYGYTF

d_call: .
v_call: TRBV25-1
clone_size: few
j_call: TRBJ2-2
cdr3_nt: TGTGCCAGCAGTTTATCAGACTTCACCGGGGAGCTGTTTTTT
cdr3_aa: CASSLSDFTGELFF

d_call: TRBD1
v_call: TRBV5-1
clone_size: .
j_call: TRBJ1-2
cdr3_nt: TGCGCCAGCAGCCCTGGCGGACAGGGAGTAGGCTACACCTTC
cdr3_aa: CASSPGGQGVGYTF

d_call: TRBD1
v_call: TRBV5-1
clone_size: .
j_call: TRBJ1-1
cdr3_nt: TGCGCCAGCAGCGAAAGGACAGGGGGAAACACTGAAGCTTTCTTT
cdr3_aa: CASSERTGGNTEAFF

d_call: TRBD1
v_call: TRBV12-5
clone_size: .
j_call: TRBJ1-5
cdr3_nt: TGTGCTAGTGGCTCAGGGGGCCGAAGCAATCAGCCCCAGCATTTT
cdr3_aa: CASGSGGRSNQPQHF

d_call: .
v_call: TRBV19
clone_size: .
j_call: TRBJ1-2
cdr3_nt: TGTGCCAGTAGTAGAAATCAGGGCTACACCTTC
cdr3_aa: CASSRNQGYTF

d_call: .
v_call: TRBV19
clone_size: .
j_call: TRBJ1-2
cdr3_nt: TGTGCCAGTAGTATGGGTACAGGGACCCTTGGCTACACCTTC
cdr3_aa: CASSMGTGTLGYTF

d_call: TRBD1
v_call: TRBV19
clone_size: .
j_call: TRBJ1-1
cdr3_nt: TGTGCCAGTAGTATCCCCGGGACAGGAAACACTGAAGCTTTCTTT
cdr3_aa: CASSIPGTGNTEAFF

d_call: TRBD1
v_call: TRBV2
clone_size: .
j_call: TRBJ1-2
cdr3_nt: TGTGCCAGCAGTGCCAATTCAGGGGGCGCCTATGGCTACACCTTC
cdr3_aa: CASSANSGGAYGYTF

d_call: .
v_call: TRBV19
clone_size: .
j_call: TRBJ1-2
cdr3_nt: TGTGCCAGTAGTATAAGCGGCCGCAGTGGCTACACCTTC
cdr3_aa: CASSISGRSGYTF

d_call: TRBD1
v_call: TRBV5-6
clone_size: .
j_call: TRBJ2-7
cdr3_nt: TGTGCCAGCAGCTCGGGACAGGTAGTGGGGCTATCCTACGAGCAGTACTTC
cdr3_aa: CASSSGQVVGLSYEQYF

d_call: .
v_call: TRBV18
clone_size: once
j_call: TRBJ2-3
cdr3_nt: TGTGCCAGCTTCGTAGGACAGCACACAGATACGCAGTATTTT
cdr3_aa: CASFVGQHTDTQYF

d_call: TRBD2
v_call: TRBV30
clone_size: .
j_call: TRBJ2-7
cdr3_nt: TGTGCCTGGAGTTTTCATAGCGGGGGGGAGGAGCAGTACTTC
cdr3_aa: CAWSFHSGGEEQYF

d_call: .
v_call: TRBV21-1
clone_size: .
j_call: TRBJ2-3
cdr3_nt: TGTGCCAGCAGCAAAGGGGGCACGACAGGGTCCGATACGCAGTATTTT
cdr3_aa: CASSKGGTTGSDTQYF

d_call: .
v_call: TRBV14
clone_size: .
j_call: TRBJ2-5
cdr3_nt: TGTGCCAGCAGCCAGACGGGACTCAAGCCTATCCAAGAGACCCAGTACTTC
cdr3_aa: CASSQTGLKPIQETQYF

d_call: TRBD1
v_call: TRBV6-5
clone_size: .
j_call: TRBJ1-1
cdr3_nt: TGTGCCAGCAGGGAGGGACAGATCAACACTGAAGCTTTCTTT
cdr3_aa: CASREGQINTEAFF

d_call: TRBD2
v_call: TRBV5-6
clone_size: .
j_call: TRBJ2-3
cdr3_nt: TGTGCCAGCATCGGGACTAGCGGGCTAAATACGCAGTATTTT
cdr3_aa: CASIGTSGLNTQYF

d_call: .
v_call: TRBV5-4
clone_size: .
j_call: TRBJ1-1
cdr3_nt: TGTGCCAGCAGTTCGGAGGGGGGGATGAACACTGAAGCTTTCTTT
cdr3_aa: CASSSEGGMNTEAFF

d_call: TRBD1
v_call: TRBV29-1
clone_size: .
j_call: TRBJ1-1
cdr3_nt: TGCAGCGTGATACCAGGGGGCACTGAAGCTTTCTTT
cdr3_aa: CSVIPGGTEAFF

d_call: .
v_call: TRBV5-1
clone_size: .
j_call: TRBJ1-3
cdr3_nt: TGCGCCAGCAGGTGGGACGCGGGAGGATCCGGAAACACCATATATTTT
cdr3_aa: CASRWDAGGSGNTIYF

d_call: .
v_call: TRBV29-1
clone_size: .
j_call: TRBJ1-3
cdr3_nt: TGCAGCGTTGAAGATCGCGGGGCCGCCTCGAGTGGAAACACCATATATTTT
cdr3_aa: CSVEDRGAASSGNTIYF

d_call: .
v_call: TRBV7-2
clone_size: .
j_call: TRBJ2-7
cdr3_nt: TGTGCCAGCAGCTTCCCCCAGAGGTTGCACGAGCAGTACTTC
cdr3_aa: CASSFPQRLHEQYF

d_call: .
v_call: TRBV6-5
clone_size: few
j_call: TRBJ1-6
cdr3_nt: TGTGCCAGCAGTTACTCGTATCAGGGGCCTTCACCCCTCCACTTT
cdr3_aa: CASSYSYQGPSPLHF

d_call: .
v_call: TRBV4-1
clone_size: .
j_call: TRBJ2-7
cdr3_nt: TGCGCCAGCAGCCAAAAAGGGACACTATCCTACGAGCAGTACTTC
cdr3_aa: CASSQKGTLSYEQYF

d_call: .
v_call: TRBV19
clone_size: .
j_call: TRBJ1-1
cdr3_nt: TGTGCCAGTAGTATTCCAGGGATTGAAGCTTTCTTT
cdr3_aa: CASSIPGIEAFF

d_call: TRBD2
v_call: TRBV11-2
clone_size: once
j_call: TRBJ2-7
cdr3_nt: TGTGCCAGCAGCCGGGGAGGGAGCTCCTACGAGCAGTACTTC
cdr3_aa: CASSRGGSSYEQYF

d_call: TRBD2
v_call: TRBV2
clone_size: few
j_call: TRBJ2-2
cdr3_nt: TGTGCCAGCAGTGTCGGGGGGAGGACCGGGGAGCTGTTTTTT
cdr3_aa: CASSVGGRTGELFF

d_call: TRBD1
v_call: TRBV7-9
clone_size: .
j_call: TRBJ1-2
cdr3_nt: TGTGCCAGCAGCCGACAGGGAAACTATGGCTACACCTTC
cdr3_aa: CASSRQGNYGYTF